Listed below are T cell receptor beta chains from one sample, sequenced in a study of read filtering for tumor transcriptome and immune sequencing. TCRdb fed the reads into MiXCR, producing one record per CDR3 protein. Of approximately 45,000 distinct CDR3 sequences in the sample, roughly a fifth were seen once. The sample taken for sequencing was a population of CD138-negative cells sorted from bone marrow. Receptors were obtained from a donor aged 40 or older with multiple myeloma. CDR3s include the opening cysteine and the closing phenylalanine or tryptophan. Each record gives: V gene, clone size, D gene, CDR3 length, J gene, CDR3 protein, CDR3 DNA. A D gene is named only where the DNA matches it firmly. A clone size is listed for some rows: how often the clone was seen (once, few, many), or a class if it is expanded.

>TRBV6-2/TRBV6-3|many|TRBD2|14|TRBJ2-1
CASSYSGGRTEQFF
TGTGCCAGCAGTTACTCGGGCGGGAGGACTGAGCAGTTCTTC
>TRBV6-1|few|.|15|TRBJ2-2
CASRTKGGKAGELFF
TGTGCCAGCAGGACGAAGGGTGGGAAGGCCGGGGAGCTGTTTTTT
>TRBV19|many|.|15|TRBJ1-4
CASSSLDSPNEKLFF
TGTGCCAGTAGTTCCCTGGACAGTCCTAATGAAAAACTGTTTTTT
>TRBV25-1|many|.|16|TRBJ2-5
CASSDETSFLQETQYF
TGTGCCAGCAGTGATGAAACTAGCTTTTTACAAGAGACCCAGTACTTC
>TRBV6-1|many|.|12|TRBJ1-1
CASSEVGLAAFF
TGTGCCAGCAGTGAAGTCGGCCTGGCGGCTTTCTTT
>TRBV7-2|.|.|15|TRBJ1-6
CASSLALGRRAPLHF
TGTGCCAGCAGCTTAGCGCTCGGCAGGAGGGCACCCCTCCATTTT
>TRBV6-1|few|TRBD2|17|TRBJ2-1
CASIRLAGGRAYNEQFF
TGTGCCAGCATTCGGCTAGCGGGAGGCCGCGCCTACAATGAGCAGTTCTTC
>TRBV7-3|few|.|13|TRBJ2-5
CASSFGAQETQYF
TGTGCCAGCAGCTTCGGGGCCCAAGAGACCCAGTACTTC
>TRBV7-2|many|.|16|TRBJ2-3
CASSLVWRLSTDTQYF
TGTGCCAGCAGCTTAGTGTGGCGCCTGAGCACAGATACGCAGTATTTT
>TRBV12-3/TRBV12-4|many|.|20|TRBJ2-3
CASSSAGGTSGTGSTDTQYF
TGTGCCAGCAGTTCAGCGGGAGGTACTAGCGGGACAGGGAGCACAGATACGCAGTATTTT
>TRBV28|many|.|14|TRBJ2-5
CASSFSDRQETQYF
TGTGCCAGCAGTTTCTCGGACCGGCAAGAGACCCAGTACTTC
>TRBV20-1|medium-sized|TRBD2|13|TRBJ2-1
CSALSGSRNEQFF
TGCAGTGCCCTTAGCGGGAGCAGGAATGAGCAGTTCTTC
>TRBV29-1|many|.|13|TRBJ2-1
CSVLLNQGGEQFF
TGCAGCGTTTTACTTAACCAGGGGGGGGAGCAGTTCTTC
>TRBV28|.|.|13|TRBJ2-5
CASSPPGPETQYF
TGTGCCAGCAGTCCGCCCGGACCAGAGACCCAGTACTTC